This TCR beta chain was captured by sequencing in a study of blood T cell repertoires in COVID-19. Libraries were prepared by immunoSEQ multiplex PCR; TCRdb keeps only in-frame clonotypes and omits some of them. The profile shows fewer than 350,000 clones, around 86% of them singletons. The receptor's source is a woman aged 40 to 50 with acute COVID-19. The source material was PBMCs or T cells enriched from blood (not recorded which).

The CDR3 DNA follows: TGTGCCAGCTCGCGCGACAGCCGTAACACTGAAGCTTTCTTT. Translated, it gives CASSRDSRNTEAFF. The chain is built from TRBV18 and TRBJ1-1; possible D gene TRBD1, 5 bases. Trimming took 6 bases from V and 2 from J, leaving 13 bases between them. Per the germline V gene, CDR1 is KGHSH and CDR2 is LQKENI. The CDR3 consists of 14 residues. Full variable domain (missing parts from reference TRBV18 and TRBJ1-1): NAGVMQNPRHLVRRRGQEARLRCSPMKGHSHVYWYRQLPEEGLKFMVYLQKENIIDESGMPKERFSAEFPKEGPSILRIQQVVRGDSAAYFCASSRDSRNTEAFFGQGTRLTVV.